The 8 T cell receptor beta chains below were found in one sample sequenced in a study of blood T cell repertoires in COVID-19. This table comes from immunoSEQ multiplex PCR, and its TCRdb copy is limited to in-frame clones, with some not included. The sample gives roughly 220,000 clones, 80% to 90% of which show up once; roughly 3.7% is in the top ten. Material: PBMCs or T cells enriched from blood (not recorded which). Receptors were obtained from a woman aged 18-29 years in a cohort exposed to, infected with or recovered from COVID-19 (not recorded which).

The CDR3 spells CASSESSGLEQFF. The DNA of the CDR3 is TGCGCCAGCAGTGAGTCAAGTGGTCTAGAGCAGTTCTTC. The chain links TRBV10-2 to TRBJ2-1; unclear D gene. CDR3 length equals 13 residues. V shed 0 bases and J shed 10 bases, with 10 bases lying between them. Germline V gene sequence: CDR1 WSHSY, CDR2 SAAADI.

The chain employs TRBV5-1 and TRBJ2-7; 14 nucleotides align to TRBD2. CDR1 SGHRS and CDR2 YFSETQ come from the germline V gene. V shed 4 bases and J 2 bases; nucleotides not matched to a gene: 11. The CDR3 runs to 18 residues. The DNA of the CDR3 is TGCGCCAGCAGCGGTCGACTAGCGGGGGGGAAGTTCCCCTACGAGCAGTACTTC. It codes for CASSGRLAGGKFPYEQYF.

This CDR3 reads CASSHGGGTEAFF. CDR3 DNA sequence: TGTGCCAGCAGCCACGGGGGGGGGACTGAAGCTTTCTTT. The chain uses TRBV12-3 or TRBV12-4 and TRBJ1-1; perhaps TRBD1 as D (5 bases). V was trimmed by 6 bases and J by 5 bases, leaving 13 bases between them. This CDR3 contains 13 residues.

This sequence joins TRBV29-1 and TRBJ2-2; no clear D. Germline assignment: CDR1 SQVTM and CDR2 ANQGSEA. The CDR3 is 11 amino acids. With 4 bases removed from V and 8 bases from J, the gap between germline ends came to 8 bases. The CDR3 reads CSVVFMGELFF. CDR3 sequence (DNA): TGCAGCGTTGTTTTCATGGGGGAGCTGTTTTTT.

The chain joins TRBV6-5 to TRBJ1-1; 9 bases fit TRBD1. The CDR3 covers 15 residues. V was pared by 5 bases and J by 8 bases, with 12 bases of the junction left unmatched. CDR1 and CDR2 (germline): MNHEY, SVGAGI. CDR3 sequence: CASSPPGQGRSEAFF. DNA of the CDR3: TGTGCCAGCAGTCCTCCGGGACAGGGTAGGTCGGAAGCTTTCTTT.

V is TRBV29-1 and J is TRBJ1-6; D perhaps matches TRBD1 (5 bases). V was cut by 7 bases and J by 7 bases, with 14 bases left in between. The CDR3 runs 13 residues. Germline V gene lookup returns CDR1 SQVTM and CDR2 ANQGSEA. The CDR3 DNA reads TGCAGCGCTACAGGAGGGCCCAATTCACCCCTCCACTTT. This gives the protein CSATGGPNSPLHF. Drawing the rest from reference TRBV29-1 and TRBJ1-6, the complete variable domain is SAVISQKPSRDICQRGTSLTIQCQVDSQVTMMFWYRQQPGQSLTLIATANQGSEATYESGFVIDKFPISRPNLTFSTLTVSNMSPEDSSIYLCSATGGPNSPLHFGNGTRLTVT.

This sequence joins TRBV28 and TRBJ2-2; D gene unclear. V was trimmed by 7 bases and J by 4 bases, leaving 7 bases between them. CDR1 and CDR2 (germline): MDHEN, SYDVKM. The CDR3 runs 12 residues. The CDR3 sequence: CASTSPTGELFF. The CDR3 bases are TGTGCCAGCACAAGCCCCACCGGGGAGCTGTTTTTT.

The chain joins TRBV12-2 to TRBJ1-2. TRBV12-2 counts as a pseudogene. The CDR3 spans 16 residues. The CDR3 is CASRFDPGRLLYGYTF. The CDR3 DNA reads TGTGCAAGTCGCTTTGACCCGGGTCGGTTGCTCTATGGCTACACCTTC.